These T cell receptor beta chains were read from a single sample in a study of blood T cells in healthy people across ages. MiXCR was run by TCRdb on the 5' RACE reads, yielding one entry per CDR3 protein. The sample lists approximately 690,000 distinct CDR3 sequences, roughly 41% occurring once. Sequenced: blood. All receptors derive from an elderly man in good health. Both conserved end residues are part of each CDR3. D genes are given only for firm matches. Part of the rows lack a size; the others show once, few, many or a class for expanded clones.

d_call: .
clone_size: few
v_call: TRBV29-1
j_call: TRBJ1-6
cdr3_nt: TGCAGCGTTGACAGGGGCGAGGTGAATTCACCCCTCCACTTT
cdr3_aa: CSVDRGEVNSPLHF

d_call: .
clone_size: .
v_call: TRBV5-5
j_call: TRBJ2-1
cdr3_nt: TGTGCCAGCAGCGGGTCGCGGCGGAACGGGAATGAGCAGTTCTTC
cdr3_aa: CASSGSRRNGNEQFF

d_call: .
clone_size: .
v_call: TRBV7-9
j_call: TRBJ1-5
cdr3_nt: TGTGCCAGCAGCCCAAAGGGGGAAACTCAGCCCCAGCATTTT
cdr3_aa: CASSPKGETQPQHF

d_call: .
clone_size: few
v_call: TRBV30
j_call: TRBJ1-5
cdr3_nt: TGTGCCCGGAGTGTACACGAACGGCAGTTTAGCAATCAGCCCCAGCATTTT
cdr3_aa: CARSVHERQFSNQPQHF

d_call: .
clone_size: .
v_call: TRBV7-2
j_call: TRBJ2-3
cdr3_nt: TGTGCCAGCAGCCGCGGAAATACAAGGAGGGGGGATACGCAGTATTTT
cdr3_aa: CASSRGNTRRGDTQYF

d_call: .
clone_size: .
v_call: TRBV4-1
j_call: TRBJ1-5
cdr3_nt: TGCGCCAGCAGCCAAGTCTCTCAGTATAGCAATCAGCCCCAGCATTTT
cdr3_aa: CASSQVSQYSNQPQHF

d_call: TRBD1
clone_size: .
v_call: TRBV12-3/TRBV12-4
j_call: TRBJ2-1
cdr3_nt: TGTGCCAGCAGTCACGGGACAGGGGACAATGAGCAGTTCTTC
cdr3_aa: CASSHGTGDNEQFF

d_call: .
clone_size: .
v_call: TRBV5-1
j_call: TRBJ1-1
cdr3_nt: TGCGCCAGCAGTAAGGGGGGAAGGACTGAAGCTTTCTTT
cdr3_aa: CASSKGGRTEAFF

d_call: .
clone_size: few
v_call: TRBV28
j_call: TRBJ1-2
cdr3_nt: TGTGCCAGCACCTCGCGGGGGCGTTGGGGCTACACCTTC
cdr3_aa: CASTSRGRWGYTF

d_call: .
clone_size: medium-sized
v_call: TRBV29-1
j_call: TRBJ2-6
cdr3_nt: TGCAGCGTTGAAGTAGGTCGAGGAGTCTCTGGGGCCAACGTCCTGACTTTC
cdr3_aa: CSVEVGRGVSGANVLTF

d_call: TRBD1
clone_size: few
v_call: TRBV6-5
j_call: TRBJ1-6
cdr3_nt: TGTGCCAGCAGTTACAGGGACAGGGTCGTATATAATTCACCCCTCCACTTT
cdr3_aa: CASSYRDRVVYNSPLHF

d_call: TRBD2
clone_size: many
v_call: TRBV6-2/TRBV6-3
j_call: TRBJ2-3
cdr3_nt: TGTGCCAGCAGTTATTCTAGCGGGATATCGCAGTATTTT
cdr3_aa: CASSYSSGISQYF

d_call: .
clone_size: .
v_call: TRBV4-1
j_call: TRBJ2-7
cdr3_nt: TGCGCCAGCAGCCGAGACAGTTTAGGTGAGCAGTACTTC
cdr3_aa: CASSRDSLGEQYF

d_call: .
clone_size: .
v_call: TRBV5-1
j_call: TRBJ2-1
cdr3_nt: TGCGCCAGCAGCTTGAGAGGGACACAAGGTCGTGAGCAGTTCTTC
cdr3_aa: CASSLRGTQGREQFF

d_call: .
clone_size: few
v_call: TRBV15
j_call: TRBJ2-7
cdr3_nt: TGTGCCACCAGCAACGACGTATCCTACGAGCAGTACTTC
cdr3_aa: CATSNDVSYEQYF

d_call: TRBD1
clone_size: once
v_call: TRBV11-2
j_call: TRBJ2-1
cdr3_nt: TGTGCCAGCAGCACCGGGACAGGCATCATTGAGCAGTTCTTC
cdr3_aa: CASSTGTGIIEQFF

d_call: TRBD2
clone_size: many
v_call: TRBV7-6
j_call: TRBJ2-6
cdr3_nt: TGTGCCAGCAGCCGGGAGGCTGGGGCCAACGTCCTGACTTTC
cdr3_aa: CASSREAGANVLTF

d_call: TRBD2
clone_size: .
v_call: TRBV7-8
j_call: TRBJ2-1
cdr3_nt: TGTGCCAGCAGTCGTAGCGGGGGGGCCGGATCCTATGAGCAGTTCTTC
cdr3_aa: CASSRSGGAGSYEQFF

d_call: .
clone_size: .
v_call: TRBV7-9
j_call: TRBJ2-1
cdr3_nt: TGTGCCAGCAGCCGCCCCGCAGGAAGGGAGCTTGAGCAGTTCTTC
cdr3_aa: CASSRPAGRELEQFF

d_call: .
clone_size: .
v_call: TRBV6-2/TRBV6-3
j_call: TRBJ1-1
cdr3_nt: TGTGGCAGCAGTTACGAGGCAGGGGACATGAACACTGAAGCTTTCTTT
cdr3_aa: CGSSYEAGDMNTEAFF

d_call: TRBD1
clone_size: .
v_call: TRBV12-3/TRBV12-4
j_call: TRBJ1-1
cdr3_nt: TGTGCCAGCAGTTTTCAGGGGGTCACTGAAGCTTTCTTT
cdr3_aa: CASSFQGVTEAFF

d_call: .
clone_size: many
v_call: TRBV21-1
j_call: TRBJ2-5
cdr3_nt: TGTGCCAGCAGCAAAGCTGGACGGGGACAGGGGAAGGAAGAGACCCAGTACTTC
cdr3_aa: CASSKAGRGQGKEETQYF

d_call: .
clone_size: .
v_call: TRBV4-1
j_call: TRBJ2-7
cdr3_nt: TGCGCCAGCAGCCAAGAAGAGGGTCCCTCCTACGAGCAGTACTTC
cdr3_aa: CASSQEEGPSYEQYF

d_call: TRBD2
clone_size: .
v_call: TRBV6-2/TRBV6-3
j_call: TRBJ2-7
cdr3_nt: TGTGCCAGGAGGACGGGGACTAGGGCCTACGAGCAGTACTTC
cdr3_aa: CARRTGTRAYEQYF

d_call: .
clone_size: few
v_call: TRBV30
j_call: TRBJ1-4
cdr3_nt: TGTGCCTGGAGTGGTGGGTCTGAAAAACTGTTTTTT
cdr3_aa: CAWSGGSEKLFF

d_call: .
clone_size: .
v_call: TRBV10-3
j_call: TRBJ2-5
cdr3_nt: TGTGCCATCAGTGAGTCATCGGGGACCCGGCGAGAGACCCAGTACTTC
cdr3_aa: CAISESSGTRRETQYF

d_call: TRBD2
clone_size: .
v_call: TRBV20-1
j_call: TRBJ2-3
cdr3_nt: TGCAGTGCTGGAGGGATTAGCGGGGGACTCACAGATACGCAGTATTTT
cdr3_aa: CSAGGISGGLTDTQYF

d_call: TRBD2
clone_size: .
v_call: TRBV5-1
j_call: TRBJ2-3
cdr3_nt: TGCGCCAGCAGCCCCGAGATTGGACTAGCGGGGAGCACAGATACGCAGTATTTT
cdr3_aa: CASSPEIGLAGSTDTQYF

d_call: .
clone_size: .
v_call: TRBV7-9
j_call: TRBJ1-2
cdr3_nt: TGTGCCAGCAGCATAGAGACAGACTCAGGCGGCTACACCTTC
cdr3_aa: CASSIETDSGGYTF

d_call: .
clone_size: once
v_call: TRBV5-1
j_call: TRBJ2-2
cdr3_nt: TGCGCCAGCAAAGTTAACGGGGAGCTGTTTTTT
cdr3_aa: CASKVNGELFF

d_call: .
clone_size: .
v_call: TRBV20-1
j_call: TRBJ1-1
cdr3_nt: TGCAGTGCTAGAGAAGGGCAGGGACAAACTGAAGCTTTCTTT
cdr3_aa: CSAREGQGQTEAFF

d_call: TRBD1
clone_size: .
v_call: TRBV6-1
j_call: TRBJ2-1
cdr3_nt: TGTGCCAGCAGGACCGGGACAGGCTTTAACAATGAGCAGTTCTTC
cdr3_aa: CASRTGTGFNNEQFF

d_call: .
clone_size: .
v_call: TRBV20-1
j_call: TRBJ2-7
cdr3_nt: TGCAGTGCGTTCCCCGGGGGCAGGTACGAGCAGTACTTC
cdr3_aa: CSAFPGGRYEQYF

d_call: .
clone_size: many
v_call: TRBV5-1
j_call: TRBJ1-6
cdr3_nt: TGCGCCAGCAGCTTGGAGACAAATAATTCACCCCTCCACTTT
cdr3_aa: CASSLETNNSPLHF

d_call: .
clone_size: .
v_call: TRBV10-3
j_call: TRBJ2-3
cdr3_nt: TGTGCCATCAGTGGCAGAGATACTAGCACAGATACGCAGTATTTT
cdr3_aa: CAISGRDTSTDTQYF

d_call: .
clone_size: .
v_call: TRBV12-3/TRBV12-4
j_call: TRBJ2-7
cdr3_nt: TGTGCCAGCAGTACAGGGATGTCCTACGAGCAGTACTTC
cdr3_aa: CASSTGMSYEQYF

d_call: .
clone_size: .
v_call: TRBV6-5
j_call: TRBJ1-5
cdr3_nt: TGTGCCAGCACCCGCGGGGTGGGTCAGCCCCAGCATTTT
cdr3_aa: CASTRGVGQPQHF

d_call: TRBD2
clone_size: .
v_call: TRBV10-3
j_call: TRBJ2-3
cdr3_nt: TGTGCCATCAGTGAAACTAGCGCCGATACGCAGTATTTT
cdr3_aa: CAISETSADTQYF